This T cell receptor beta chain stems from a study of blood T cell repertoires in COVID-19. The assay was immunoSEQ multiplex PCR, and TCRdb's table has in-frame clones only and misses some. The sample gives under 250,000 clones, approximately 88% of which show up once; roughly 3.7% is in the top ten. V dropped 6 bases and J dropped 7; count of bases not matched to a gene: 11. CDR1 SNHLY and CDR2 FYNNEI come from the germline V gene. This CDR3 region has 15 residues. This sequence joins TRBV2 and TRBJ2-1; 8 bases are shared with TRBD2. The TCR sequence derives from a woman in her thirties who had been exposed to COVID-19. Material: PBMCs or T cells enriched from blood (not recorded which). The chain's CDR3 is CASRILEGLGNEQFF. As DNA, the CDR3 is TGTGCCAGCAGGATCTTGGAGGGACTAGGGAATGAGCAGTTCTTC.